The 16 T cell receptor beta chains listed next were all sequenced from one sample in a study of shared clonotypes between healthy human individuals. TCRdb keeps only in-frame clones here, not all; method: immunoSEQ multiplex PCR. The sample yields fewer than 3 million clones, approximately 90% seen once. Input material: naive CD4+ T cells from PBMCs. Stated subset: CD45RA+ positively selected. Every receptor here comes from a man younger than 35 in good health. Some clones in this sample may be carry-over from other donors' samples.

The chain couples TRBV14 to TRBJ2-1; 13 bases agree with TRBD2. Germline trimming cut 1 base from V and 8 bases from J; bases unmatched to any gene: 2. Germline V gives CDR1 SGHDN, CDR2 FVKESK. The CDR3 runs 15 residues. The CDR3 sequence is CASSQGTSGSYEQFF. The DNA for the CDR3 is TGTGCCAGCAGCCAAGGGACTAGCGGGAGTTATGAGCAGTTCTTC.

The V call is TRBV4-3, the J call TRBJ2-5; TRBD2 matches 7 bases. Germline trimming cut 0 bases from V and 3 bases from J; bases unmatched to any gene: 10. Germline CDR1 LGHNA, CDR2 YSLEER. This CDR3 is 17 amino acids long. The CDR3 loop reads CASSQEASGVGEETQYF. The CDR3 bases are TGCGCCAGCAGCCAAGAGGCTAGCGGAGTTGGAGAAGAGACCCAGTACTTC.

This clone was observed once. The V call is TRBV2, the J call TRBJ2-1, with TRBD2 identical over 14 bases. The CDR3 covers 15 residues. Trimming at V came to 10 bases and at J to 8 bases, leaving 10 bases not matched to a gene. Germline values: CDR1 SNHLY, CDR2 FYNNEI. CDR3 in amino acids: CANLRGTSGGDEQFF. In DNA, the CDR3 is TGTGCCAACCTTCGCGGGACTAGCGGGGGAGATGAGCAGTTCTTC. Using reference TRBV2 and TRBJ2-1 for the parts outside the CDR3, the full variable domain is EPEVTQTPSHQVTQMGQEVILRCVPISNHLYFYWYRQILGQKVEFLVSFYNNEISEKSEIFDDQFSVERPDGSNFTLKIRSTKLEDSAMYFCANLRGTSGGDEQFFGPGTRLTVL.

CDR3 amino acids: CASSAVPDQLAKNIQYF. CDR3 coding DNA: TGTGCCAGCAGCGCAGTCCCGGACCAACTAGCCAAAAACATTCAGTACTTC. This sequence joins TRBV9 and TRBJ2-4, with no clear D. Germline V gene lookup returns CDR1 SGDLS and CDR2 YYNGEE. The CDR3 is 17 amino acids. V lost 3 bases and J lost 0, with 16 bases in between.

The sample holds a few counts of this clone. The chain has TRBV5-1 and TRBJ1-1; 7 bases map to TRBD1. This CDR3 is 13 amino acids long. V shed 4 bases and J 10 bases; nucleotides not matched to a gene: 10. CDR1 and CDR2 (germline): SGHRS, YFSETQ. CDR3 coding DNA: TGCGCCAGCAGCCCCGGACAGGCTGGGCGAGCTTTCTTT. Its protein is CASSPGQAGRAFF. Variable domain in full (rest from reference TRBV5-1 and TRBJ1-1): KAGVTQTPRYLIKTRGQQVTLSCSPISGHRSVSWYQQTPGQGLQFLFEYFSETQRNKGNFPGRFSGRQFSNSRSEMNVSTLELGDSALYLCASSPGQAGRAFFGQGTRLTVV.

The CDR3 nucleotides are TGTGAGGGGGAGTACGAGCAGTACTTC. Translating it yields CEGEYEQYF. V and J are TRBV28 and TRBJ2-5, with D perhaps matching TRBD1 (6 bases). The better agreement between TRBJ2-7 and the DNA end casts doubt on the J call. The length of the CDR3 is 9 residues. Germline values: CDR1 MDHEN, CDR2 SYDVKM.

This clone has a single count. V and J are TRBV12-2 and TRBJ2-1; the DNA was not compared with TRBD2, the D call given in the table. TRBV12-2 counts as a pseudogene. The CDR3 consists of 16 residues. CDR3 sequence (DNA): TGTGCAAGTCGCCCGACCGGGACTAGCGGGTACAATGAGCAGTTCTTC. As protein: CASRPTGTSGYNEQFF.

This clone appeared once. The chain carries TRBV7-9 and TRBJ2-5; maybe TRBD1 (6 bases). Germline assignment: CDR1 SEHNR and CDR2 FQNEAQ (reference sequence). Trimming left V 5 bases short and J 3 bases short, with 16 bases between. The CDR3 covers 15 residues. CDR3 amino acids: CASSIGTPREETQYF. Written as DNA, the CDR3 is TGTGCCAGCAGCATAGGGACACCACGGGAAGAGACCCAGTACTTC.

The chain has TRBV29-1 and TRBJ1-3, with TRBD1 identical over 12 bases. This CDR3 spans 16 amino acids. Germline CDR1 reads SQVTM; CDR2 reads ANQGSEA. V trimming: 6 bases; J trimming: 5 bases; junction bases outside the gene matches: 11. CDR3 loop: CSVEYVGTGGRNTIYF. The CDR3, as DNA: TGCAGCGTCGAATATGTGGGGACAGGGGGCCGAAACACCATATATTTT.

The chain has TRBV5-4 and TRBJ2-7; 9 nucleotides agree with TRBD2. The CDR3 runs to 16 residues. J gave up 1 base and V 0 bases, and 5 bases lay outside the gene matches. Germline V lookup: CDR1 SGHNT, CDR2 YYREEE (reference sequence). DNA of the CDR3: TGTGCCAGCAGCTTGGTTCAGACTAGCGGTTCCTACGAGCAGTACTTC. It codes for CASSLVQTSGSYEQYF.

CDR3 nucleotides: TGTGCCAGCAGCCGAGGGAAAGGAGAGACCCAGTACTTC. It translates to CASSRGKGETQYF. This chain joins TRBV4-2 and TRBJ2-5; D possibly corresponds to TRBD2 (5 bases). Germline V gene sequence: CDR1 LGHNA, CDR2 YNFKEQ. V lost 4 bases and J lost 4, with 10 bases in between. The CDR3 extends over 13 amino acids.

The V gene is TRBV7-3, the J gene TRBJ2-2; no clear D gene. This CDR3 region has 17 residues. V was shortened by 3 bases and J by 5 bases, with 19 bases between the two germline ends. CDR1 is SGHTA and CDR2 is FQGTGA in the germline V gene. This CDR3 reads CASSFRPTLGLTGELFF. The CDR3 DNA sequence: TGTGCCAGCAGCTTCAGACCGACCTTGGGTCTAACCGGGGAGCTGTTTTTT. Complete variable domain (other parts from reference TRBV7-3 and TRBJ2-2): GAGVSQTPSNKVTEKGKYVELRCDPISGHTALYWYRQSLGQGPEFLIYFQGTGAADDSGLPNDRFFAVRPEGSVSTLKIQRTERGDSAVYLCASSFRPTLGLTGELFFGEGSRLTVL.

The rearrangement links TRBV5-1 to TRBJ1-2; D possibly corresponds to TRBD1 (5 bases). Deletions cut 3 bases from V and 7 bases from J, with 10 bases between. The CDR3 loop spans 12 amino acids. Germline lookup yields CDR1 SGHRS and CDR2 YFSETQ. The chain's CDR3 is CASSWDLSGYTF. The CDR3 DNA reads TGCGCCAGCAGCTGGGACCTAAGTGGCTACACCTTC. Together with reference TRBV5-1 and TRBJ1-2, the CDR3 gives the full variable domain: KAGVTQTPRYLIKTRGQQVTLSCSPISGHRSVSWYQQTPGQGLQFLFEYFSETQRNKGNFPGRFSGRQFSNSRSEMNVSTLELGDSALYLCASSWDLSGYTFGSGTRLTVV.

Of note for this clone: Additional DNA sequences in this sample encode the identical CDR3. This chain uses TRBV5-1 with TRBJ2-1; no firm D call. V lost 4 bases and J 0 bases, leaving 8 bases between the germline ends. There are 14 residues in the CDR3. Germline V lookup: CDR1 SGHRS, CDR2 YFSETQ. The CDR3 here is CASSGGSSYNEQFF. In DNA form, the CDR3 reads TGCGCCAGCAGCGGCGGTAGCTCCTACAATGAGCAGTTCTTC.

The chain has TRBV7-2 and TRBJ2-1, with a possible D match to TRBD2 (7 bases). The CDR3 covers 17 residues. Trimming removed 5 bases at V and 4 bases at J, with 21 bases between. From germline, CDR1 is SGHTA and CDR2 FQGNSA. Written as DNA, the CDR3 is TGTGCCAGCAGCCTCCCCCTGGGAGCGGGACAATACAATGAGCAGTTCTTC. Translating gives CASSLPLGAGQYNEQFF. The full variable domain, rest sourced from reference TRBV7-2 and TRBJ2-1, is GAGVSQSPSNKVTEKGKDVELRCDPISGHTALYWYRQSLGQGLEFLIYFQGNSAPDKSGLPSDRFSAERTGGSVSTLTIQRTQQEDSAVYLCASSLPLGAGQYNEQFFGPGTRLTVL.

DNA for the CDR3: TGTGCCAGCAGTTACCTTTACAGCACCGGGGAGCTGTTTTTT. It translates to CASSYLYSTGELFF. The chain recombines TRBV2 with TRBJ2-2; D remains ambiguous. CDR3 length: 14 residues. Germline CDR1 reads SNHLY; CDR2 reads FYNNEI. V was cut by 5 bases and J by 4 bases, with 11 bases left in between.